The 6 T cell receptor beta chains presented below share a single source sample, sequenced in a study of blood T cell repertoires in COVID-19. Assay used: immunoSEQ multiplex PCR; TCRdb lists only in-frame clones, some missing. The table lists about 300,000 clones, around nine tenths of them singletons. The sequencing input was PBMCs or T cells enriched from blood (not recorded which). These receptors were taken from a woman aged 50 to 60 who had been exposed to COVID-19.

The chain carries TRBV20-1 and TRBJ1-1, with D possibly being TRBD1 (5 bases). V was cut by 3 bases and J by 5 bases, with 13 bases left in between. This CDR3 region has 13 residues. Germline V gene lookup returns CDR1 DFQATT and CDR2 SNEGSKA (reference sequence). CDR3 region: CSASREGRTEAFF. Here the CDR3 DNA reads TGCAGTGCTAGTCGGGAGGGGAGAACTGAAGCTTTCTTT.

The chain uses TRBV5-6 and TRBJ2-7; D gene unclear. The CDR3 loop spans 12 amino acids. The V end lost 0 bases, the J end lost 5 bases, and 6 bases lay between the germline ends. Germline values: CDR1 SGHDT, CDR2 YYEEEE. The DNA for the CDR3 is TGTGCCAGCAGCTTGGTTGCGGACGAGCAGTACTTC. Translation gives CASSLVADEQYF.

This clone was counted a single time. Other DNA sequences from this sample encode an identical CDR3 as well. The chain joins TRBV3-1 (or the pseudogene TRBV3-2) to TRBJ1-6; no clear D. This CDR3 spans 14 amino acids. Per the germline V gene, CDR1 is LGHDT and CDR2 is YNNKEL (reference sequence). V lost 0 bases to trimming and J lost 10 bases, with 10 bases between them. The CDR3 region is CASSQESARSPLHF. The DNA for the CDR3 is TGTGCCAGCAGCCAAGAGAGCGCTAGGTCACCCCTCCACTTT.

The chain has TRBV28 and TRBJ1-2; D unclear. The CDR3 sequence is 12 residues long. Germline V gives CDR1 MDHEN, CDR2 SYDVKM. Trimming took off 10 bases at V and 3 bases at J, with 12 bases between the two ends. CDR3 bases: TGTGCCACCGTAAATAGTGACTATGGCTACACCTTC. This sequence encodes CATVNSDYGYTF.

The V and J genes are TRBV15 and TRBJ2-7; TRBD1 matches at 7 bases. The length of the CDR3 is 15 residues. V shed 4 bases, J shed 0 bases, and the junction held 6 bases outside the gene matches. Per the germline V gene, CDR1 is LNHNV and CDR2 is YYDKDF (reference sequence). CDR3 residues: CATSTDRAPSYEQYF. Written as DNA, the CDR3 is TGTGCCACCAGCACAGACAGGGCACCCTCCTACGAGCAGTACTTC.

This clone turned up a few times. V gene TRBV2 combines with J gene TRBJ2-7, with D possibly being TRBD2 (6 bases). The CDR3 extends over 15 amino acids. The germline V and J ends were trimmed by 6 bases and 2 bases, with 17 bases remaining between them. CDR1 and CDR2 (germline): SNHLY, FYNNEI. CDR3: CASSLERVLAYEQYF. The CDR3 nucleotides are TGTGCCAGCAGCCTAGAGCGGGTGTTGGCCTACGAGCAGTACTTC.